Shown below are 25 T cell receptor beta chains from a single sample sequenced in a study of blood T cell repertoires in COVID-19. Generated by immunoSEQ multiplex PCR, the TCRdb table keeps only in-frame clones and is missing some. Of about 170,000 clones detected, around four fifths appear once; the ten largest clones hold around 8.9%. Sequenced input: peripheral blood. These receptors were obtained from a woman of 80 years or more with COVID-19, enrolled during active disease.

In its sample, this clone was seen once. This sequence joins TRBV2 and TRBJ2-5; D unclear. Germline V gene lookup returns CDR1 SNHLY and CDR2 FYNNEI. Trimming stripped 4 bases from V and 4 bases from J, with 16 bases between. This CDR3 is built from 15 residues. The CDR3 nucleotides are TGTGCCAGCAGTGGGAGTAGCTTGGGTACAGAGACCCAGTACTTC. The encoded protein is CASSGSSLGTETQYF.

V gene TRBV6-2 or TRBV6-3 combines with J gene TRBJ1-2; TRBD1 is a possible D gene (6 bases). In germline, CDR1 is MNHEY, CDR2 SVGEGT. Trimming removed 4 bases from V and 1 base from J, with 10 bases in between. The CDR3 has 14 residues. Written as DNA, the CDR3 is TGTGCCAGCAGTTGGGGGCTCGGTAACTATGGCTACACCTTC. Translation: CASSWGLGNYGYTF.

In its sample, this clone was seen a few times. This sequence joins TRBV5-4 and TRBJ1-2, with 7 nucleotides matching TRBD1. V was pared by 3 bases and J by 6 bases, with 11 bases of the junction left unmatched. Germline CDR1 reads SGHNT; CDR2 reads YYREEE (reference sequence). This CDR3 comprises 15 residues. CDR3 in DNA: TGTGCCAGCAGCTCTGACAGGGTGTGGGGGGATGGCTACACCTTC. It specifies CASSSDRVWGDGYTF.

The chain recombines TRBV6-2 or TRBV6-3 with TRBJ1-6; 7 bases match TRBD1. Germline V gene data show CDR1 as MNHEY and CDR2 as SVGEGT. CDR3 size: 15 residues. V lost 0 bases and J lost 8; bases outside the gene matches: 4. This CDR3 is CASSYSGGAYSPLHF. CDR3 DNA: TGTGCCAGCAGTTACTCAGGGGGCGCGTATTCACCCCTCCACTTT.

The rearrangement uses TRBV2 and TRBJ1-2, with no clear D. The germline gives CDR1 SNHLY, CDR2 FYNNEI. Trimming cost V 1 base and J 2 bases, with 8 bases left between them. The CDR3 extends over 14 amino acids. The CDR3 coding sequence is TGTGCCAGCAGTGAAGGACACCAAAACTATGGCTACACCTTC. It specifies CASSEGHQNYGYTF.

The chain is built from TRBV11-1 and TRBJ1-1; D gene ambiguous. The CDR3 length is 15 residues. Per the germline V gene, CDR1 is SGHAT and CDR2 is FQDESV (reference sequence). The V gene lost 1 base and the J gene lost 7 bases, with 16 bases spanning the gap. CDR3 bases: TGTGCCAGCAGCTTAGATCCGCGTAAAGATGTTGAAGCTTTCTTT. It codes for CASSLDPRKDVEAFF.

J is TRBJ1-4 and V is TRBV4-2, with D possibly matching TRBD1 (5 bases). Trimming left V 1 base short and J 3 bases short, with 6 bases between. CDR1 is LGHNA, CDR2 YNFKEQ, per germline. The CDR3 runs to 14 residues. The CDR3 region has the DNA TGTGCCAGCAGCCAAGTCAGGGCTAATGAAAAACTGTTTTTT. It encodes CASSQVRANEKLFF.

The chain has TRBV5-1 and TRBJ1-2; 8 bases match TRBD1. The ends lost 0 bases at V and 7 bases at J; junction bases unmatched: 8. Germline V gives CDR1 SGHRS, CDR2 YFSETQ. This CDR3 has 15 residues. Here the CDR3 reads CASSLGTGSFRGYTF. CDR3 DNA: TGCGCCAGCAGCTTGGGGACAGGGAGTTTCCGTGGCTACACCTTC.

V usage is TRBV21-1 and J usage is TRBJ2-7; the table calls TRBD1, which could not be checked here. TRBV21-1 is described as a pseudogene. The CDR3 consists of 15 residues. The CDR3 loop reads CASTPGQETSYEQYF. The CDR3 DNA reads TGTGCCAGCACCCCGGGACAGGAGACATCCTACGAGCAGTACTTC.

The rearrangement uses TRBV29-1 and TRBJ2-1, with TRBD2 matching 7 bases. This CDR3 spans 13 amino acids. Per germline, CDR1 SQVTM and CDR2 ANQGSEA. Unmatched junction bases numbered 7, after V lost 7 bases and J lost 4 bases. In nucleotides, the CDR3 is TGCAGCGCCAGCGGGGCCTGGTACAATGAGCAGTTCTTC. This encodes CSASGAWYNEQFF.

The chain carries TRBV27 and TRBJ2-7, with TRBD1 matching 7 bases. From germline, CDR1 is MNHEY and CDR2 SMNVEV (reference sequence). The CDR3 loop spans 13 amino acids. V shed 5 bases and J 3 bases; nucleotides not matched to a gene: 4. In DNA form, the CDR3 reads TGTGCCAGCAGTAGACAGGGCTACTACGAGCAGTACTTC. Protein sequence: CASSRQGYYEQYF.

This chain joins TRBV7-9 and TRBJ2-7; 7 bases align to TRBD2. Unmatched junction bases numbered 4, after V lost 2 bases and J lost 0 bases. The CDR3 contains 15 residues. Germline V CDR1 and CDR2: SEHNR, FQNEAQ (reference sequence). The CDR3 DNA is TGTGCCAGCAGCTTATTTGGCGGGGGCTCCTACGAGCAGTACTTC. Protein: CASSLFGGGSYEQYF.

This chain joins TRBV27 and TRBJ1-1; maybe TRBD1 (6 bases). The CDR3 contains 16 residues. V lost 6 bases and J lost 2, with 19 bases in between. CDR1 and CDR2 from the germline V gene are MNHEY and SMNVEV (reference sequence). The CDR3 sequence is CASRPPGGLGNTEAFF. In DNA form, the CDR3 reads TGTGCCAGCAGACCCCCGGGGGGGCTAGGAAACACTGAAGCTTTCTTT.

The genes are TRBV6-5 and TRBJ1-5; D is possibly TRBD1 (6 bases). Germline V gene lookup returns CDR1 MNHEY and CDR2 SVGAGI. Trimming shortened V by 5 bases and J by 2 bases, and 13 bases separated the two germline ends. There are 15 residues in the CDR3. As DNA, the CDR3 is TGTGCCAGCAGTCTAAGGGGGACCGGCAATCAGCCCCAGCATTTT. Its protein is CASSLRGTGNQPQHF.

The chain links TRBV5-6 to TRBJ2-1; TRBD1 matches 9 bases. The germline V gene has CDR1 SGHDT and CDR2 YYEEEE. The CDR3 spans 16 residues. The V segment lost 3 bases and the J segment 6 bases; nucleotides outside the gene matches: 10. The CDR3 DNA sequence: TGTGCCAGCAGCTCGGCCGGGACAGGGACTCGCAATGAGCAGTTCTTC. Translated, it gives CASSSAGTGTRNEQFF.

This chain joins TRBV5-1 and TRBJ2-6; D is undetermined. With 2 bases removed from V and 4 bases from J, the gap between germline ends came to 4 bases. Looked up from germline, CDR1 is SGHRS and CDR2 is YFSETQ. CDR3 length equals 13 residues. The CDR3 here is CASSFQGANVLTF. CDR3 in DNA: TGCGCCAGCAGCTTTCAGGGGGCCAACGTCCTGACTTTC.

The chain uses TRBV5-1 and TRBJ2-1, with 13 bases aligning to TRBD2. V was clipped by 4 bases and J by 8 bases; unmatched bases: 6. The CDR3 consists of 15 residues. Germline CDR1 is SGHRS and CDR2 is YFSETQ. The DNA of the CDR3 is TGCGCCAGCAGCCCCGGACTAGCGGGGGTGGATGAGCAGTTCTTC. Protein product: CASSPGLAGVDEQFF.

The chain recombines TRBV4-2 with TRBJ2-3; 7 nucleotides line up with TRBD2. Germline CDR1 LGHNA, CDR2 YNFKEQ. V was clipped by 4 bases and J by 5 bases; unmatched bases: 6. This CDR3 is built from 14 residues. The chain's CDR3 is CASSPRTRLDTQYF. The CDR3 DNA reads TGTGCCAGCAGCCCTCGGACTAGACTAGATACGCAGTATTTT.

The rearrangement links TRBV12-3 or TRBV12-4 to TRBJ1-3, with unresolved D. This CDR3 has 12 amino acids. V was pared by 3 bases and J by 4 bases, with 4 bases between. CDR3 loop: CASSFEGNTIYF. CDR3 DNA: TGTGCCAGCAGTTTCGAGGGAAACACCATATATTTT.

This clone has ten or more counts. V usage is TRBV10-3 and J usage is TRBJ1-2, with 9 bases fitting TRBD1. Germline V lookup: CDR1 ENHRY, CDR2 SYGVKD. The length of the CDR3 is 14 residues. Trimming cost V 4 bases and J 8 bases; bases outside gene matches: 8. This chain's CDR3 is CAISVPGTGSGYTF. The CDR3 DNA is TGTGCCATCAGTGTTCCCGGGACAGGGAGCGGCTACACCTTC.

The genes are TRBV7-3 and TRBJ2-5; 9 nucleotides align to TRBD1. V lost 5 bases and J lost 3; bases outside the gene matches: 4. From germline, CDR1 is SGHTA and CDR2 FQGTGA. The length of the CDR3 is 14 residues. The chain's CDR3 is CASSPRTGEETQYF. CDR3 DNA: TGTGCCAGCAGCCCTCGGACAGGGGAAGAGACCCAGTACTTC.

This chain joins TRBV7-3 and TRBJ2-1, with 9 bases matching TRBD2. The CDR3 runs to 19 residues. Germline V gene data show CDR1 as SGHTA and CDR2 as FQGTGA. V shed 4 bases, J shed 5 bases, and the junction held 18 bases outside the gene matches. CDR3 amino acids: CASSSPGFVRTSDHNEQFF. In nucleotides, the CDR3 is TGTGCCAGCAGCTCCCCGGGGTTTGTGCGGACTAGCGACCACAATGAGCAGTTCTTC.

The rearrangement links TRBV5-1 to TRBJ1-2; possibly TRBD1 for D (5 bases). The length of the CDR3 is 14 residues. The germline CDR1 and CDR2 sequences are SGHRS and YFSETQ. The ends were cut back, 4 bases at V and 5 bases at J, with 15 bases in the middle. For the CDR3, the DNA is TGCGCCAGCAGCCCGCGGGGCCTTGGGTATGGCTACACCTTC. Translating it yields CASSPRGLGYGYTF.

This clone was recorded a few times. V gene TRBV7-2 combines with J gene TRBJ1-2, with D perhaps matching TRBD1 (5 bases). This CDR3 is 14 amino acids long. Germline assignment: CDR1 SGHTA and CDR2 FQGNSA. Trimming took off 5 bases at V and 1 base at J, with 11 bases between the two ends. The DNA for the CDR3 is TGTGCCAGCAGCAGGGGCCGCTTTAACTATGGCTACACCTTC. This translates into CASSRGRFNYGYTF.

This clone was counted a single time. The genes are TRBV19 and TRBJ1-1; D remains ambiguous. The CDR3 loop spans 13 amino acids. Trimming left V 6 bases short and J 3 bases short, with 11 bases between. Germline CDR1 and CDR2: LNHDA and SQIVND (reference sequence). CDR3 in amino acids: CASSLNRDTEAFF. Written as DNA, the CDR3 is TGTGCCAGTAGCCTGAATCGGGACACTGAAGCTTTCTTT.